What follows is one TCR beta chain and its context. Its matching antigen is unknown. This sample is part of a study of T-cell memory formation after mild COVID-19. Study outcomes and limitations: CM and EM subsets held most contracting CD4+ clones; EMRA held CD8+ ones.

This CDR3 is built from 16 residues. Germline CDR1 and CDR2: LGHNA and YSLEER. V dropped 0 bases and J dropped 1; count of bases not matched to a gene: 6. TCRdb recomputed calls from the 5' RACE reads with MiXCR, one row per CDR3 protein. The table has about 290,000 distinct CDR3 sequences, 15% to 20% seen once. J is TRBJ2-7 and V is TRBV4-3, with 7 positions matching TRBD1. The origin of this receptor is a man between 18 and 35 years old who had mild COVID-19 (a few samples of this study predate the infection). Cell type and time point are not known. The sample comprised PBMCs or a T cell subset sorted from them (not recorded which). The CDR3 region has the DNA TGCGCCAGCAGCCAAGAGGTGGGACAGCCGTCCTACGAGCAGTACTTC. Protein: CASSQEVGQPSYEQYF.